A single T cell receptor (beta chain) is shown here with its context. Its target is not known. The data were obtained in a study of Graves' ophthalmopathy and Graves' hyperthyroidism. General study findings and limits: Among thyroid clonotypes expanded above 0.001 frequency, most also appeared in blood.

The CDR3 sequence is 14 residues long. V was trimmed by 5 bases and J by 3 bases, leaving 14 bases between them. Per the germline V gene, CDR1 is MNHEY and CDR2 is SVGAGI. For repertoire sequencing, the TCR beta CDR3 regions were amplified from RNA transcripts. After a first-round RT-PCR with HTBI primers, a second-round multiplex PCR was run. From the multiplex PCR reads, TCRdb called clonotypes with MiXCR, one entry per CDR3 protein. The table records 500,000 to 700,000 distinct CDR3 sequences, 22% of them present only once. The PBMC fraction was derived from about 9.5 ml of fresh peripheral blood. Material: peripheral blood. The origin of this receptor is a woman in her late teens or twenties with stable Graves' hyperthyroidism. Some clones in this sample may be carry-over from other donors' samples. The J gene is TRBJ2-7, the V gene TRBV6-5; D uncertain. This chain's CDR3 is CASSNRVLSYEQYF. In nucleotides, the CDR3 is TGTGCCAGCAGTAACCGGGTCCTTAGCTACGAGCAGTACTTC.